The T cell receptor (beta chain) described here comes from a study of T cell repertoires in cytomegalovirus infection. Study-level background: Both a matching HLA type and CMV infection were indicated by public TCR beta signatures. General study findings and limits: The response measured ex vivo was dominated by TCR beta clonotypes (HLA-C-restricted and CMV-specific).

Details on this clonotype: The target antigen is unknown.

The CDR3 has 17 residues. From germline, CDR1 is MGHRA and CDR2 YSYEKL. Losses at the gene ends were 3 bases for V and 1 base for J; bases not matched to a gene: 9. TCRdb reprocessed the reads via MiXCR and lists one record per CDR3 protein. The table lists 830,000 or so distinct CDR3 sequences, around a third of them singletons. This clonotype originated in a human donor in good health (CMV status not recorded). Some clones in this sample may be carry-over from other donors' samples. The starting material was cultured CD8+ T cells from PBMCs, obtained from culture after CMV antigen stimulation. The chain combines TRBV4-1 with TRBJ2-3, with TRBD1 matching over 8 bases. The CDR3 protein is CASSQRVPGQGTDTQYF. DNA for the CDR3: TGCGCCAGCAGCCAGCGAGTCCCGGGACAGGGCACAGATACGCAGTATTTT.